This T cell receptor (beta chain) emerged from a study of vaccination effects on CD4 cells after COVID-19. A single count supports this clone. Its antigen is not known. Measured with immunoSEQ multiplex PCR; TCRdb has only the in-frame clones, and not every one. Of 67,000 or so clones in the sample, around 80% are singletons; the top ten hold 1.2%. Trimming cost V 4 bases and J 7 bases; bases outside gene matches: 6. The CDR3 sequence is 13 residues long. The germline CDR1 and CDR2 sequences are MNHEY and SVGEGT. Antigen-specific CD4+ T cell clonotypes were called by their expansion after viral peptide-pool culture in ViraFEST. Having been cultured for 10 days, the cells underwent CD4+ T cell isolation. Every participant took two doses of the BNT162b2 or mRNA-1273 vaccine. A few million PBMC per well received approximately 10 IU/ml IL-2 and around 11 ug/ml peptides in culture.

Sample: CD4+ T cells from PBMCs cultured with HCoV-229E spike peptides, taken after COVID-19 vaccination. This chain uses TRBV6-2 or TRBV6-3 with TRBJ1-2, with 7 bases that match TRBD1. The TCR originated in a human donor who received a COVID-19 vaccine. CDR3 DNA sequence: TGTGCCAGCAGTTCGACAGGGTTCGGTGGCTACACCTTC. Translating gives CASSSTGFGGYTF.